This T cell receptor (beta chain) was identified during a study of shared clonotypes between healthy human individuals. About this clone itself: Its target is not known.

This table comes from immunoSEQ multiplex PCR, and its TCRdb copy is limited to in-frame clones, with some not included. The repertoire consists of over a million clones, with approximately 96% occurring once and the leading ten covering over 1%. Germline values: CDR1 SEHNR, CDR2 FQNEAQ (reference sequence). The CDR3 consists of 16 residues. With 5 bases removed from V and 2 bases from J, the gap between germline ends came to 17 bases. Study-wide findings and caveats: What rarefaction showed was incomplete sorted-subset sequencing despite large depth.

Sequencing was performed on naive CD4+ T cells sorted from blood. Subset specified: CD45RA+ positively selected. The rearrangement links TRBV7-9 to TRBJ2-3, with no clear D. The TCR sequence derives from a man younger than 45 in good health. CDR3 nucleotide sequence: TGTGCCAGCAGCATCCCCAGTGGTGGTAACACAGATACGCAGTATTTT. This translates into CASSIPSGGNTDTQYF.